Below are 26 T cell receptor beta chains sequenced from a single sample in a study of cytomegalovirus exposure and HLA in healthy donors (dated by TCRdb to the late 2010s). Libraries were made using the immunoSEQ multiplex PCR assay. A mixture of 60 forward primers for TCR Vbeta segments and 13 reverse primers for TCR Jbeta segments was used in the multiplex PCR. In its TCRdb copy, this immuneACCESS table keeps in-frame sequences only and misses some clones. Where compared with another copy, unresolved V genes explain less than half of these, and the others have no known cause. This sample holds tens of thousands of clones; roughly 80% were observed only once. The ten largest clonotypes hold 2.7% of the sample. Source material: PBMCs. The receptors were gathered from a man aged 25-45 years in good health and CMV-seronegative.

This clone was observed a handful of times. The chain has TRBV5-4 and TRBJ1-1; D is possibly TRBD1 (5 bases). The CDR3 contains 15 residues. Germline lookup yields CDR1 SGHNT and CDR2 YYREEE (reference sequence). Between the trimmed V and J ends, which lost 5 bases and 1 base, there was a span of 15 bases. The CDR3: CASSHNKGQNTEAFF. CDR3 in DNA: TGTGCCAGCAGTCATAACAAGGGGCAGAACACTGAAGCTTTCTTT.

The chain couples TRBV4-1 to TRBJ1-2, with D maybe TRBD1 (5 bases). Germline loops: CDR1 MGHRA, CDR2 YSYEKL. Trimming stripped 2 bases from V and 4 bases from J, with 23 bases between. The CDR3 covers 18 residues. CDR3 sequence: CASSQLVGTGKSFYGYTF. In DNA form, the CDR3 reads TGCGCCAGCAGCCAATTGGTGGGAACAGGCAAGTCATTCTATGGCTACACCTTC.

The chain carries TRBV11-2 and TRBJ2-7, with TRBD2 as a possible D gene (5 bases). Trimming took off 6 bases at V and 0 bases at J, with 15 bases between the two ends. The length of the CDR3 is 15 residues. Germline-derived CDR1 and CDR2 are SGHAT and FQNNGV. The CDR3, as DNA: TGTGCCAGCAGTTGGCGAGCGGTTTTCTCCTACGAGCAGTACTTC. Encoded protein: CASSWRAVFSYEQYF.

The chain has TRBV9 and TRBJ2-7; 8 nucleotides agree with TRBD1. Germline CDR1 and CDR2: SGDLS and YYNGEE. Germline trimming cut 4 bases from V and 1 base from J; bases unmatched to any gene: 7. The CDR3 length is 15 residues. The CDR3 loop is CASSPRQGSSYEQYF. CDR3 DNA: TGTGCCAGCAGCCCCCGACAGGGGTCATCCTACGAGCAGTACTTC.

With regard to this clone: The same CDR3 is also encoded by other DNA sequences in this sample. The J gene is TRBJ1-5, the V gene TRBV28; D not resolved. The ends were cut back, 1 base at V and 5 bases at J, with 9 bases in the middle. The CDR3 has 14 amino acids. CDR1 and CDR2 from the germline V gene are MDHEN and SYDVKM. The CDR3 region is CASSLSRVDQPQHF. As DNA, the CDR3 is TGTGCCAGCAGTTTATCCCGGGTAGATCAGCCCCAGCATTTT.

The chain is built from TRBV19 and TRBJ1-2, with 9 bases identical to TRBD1. There are 16 residues in the CDR3. Trimming took 5 bases from V and 4 from J; bases not matched to a gene: 11. The germline CDR1 and CDR2 sequences are LNHDA and SQIVND (reference sequence). Written as DNA, the CDR3 is TGTGCCAGTAGTTCTTCCACAGGGGGCGCGGTCTATGGCTACACCTTC. It codes for CASSSSTGGAVYGYTF.

The rearrangement uses TRBV15 and TRBJ1-1; D remains unclear. The CDR3 sequence is 15 residues long. V was cut by 1 base and J by 1 base, with 10 bases left in between. CDR1 is LNHNV and CDR2 is YYDKDF in the germline V gene (reference sequence). CDR3 amino acids: CATSRGGIGNTEAFF. The CDR3 region has the DNA TGTGCCACCAGCAGAGGAGGTATTGGGAACACTGAAGCTTTCTTT.

This CDR3 is CASGLVPLDVRGNTGELFF. The CDR3 DNA sequence: TGTGCTAGTGGTTTGGTACCCCTTGATGTGCGGGGGAACACCGGGGAGCTGTTTTTT. The gene calls are TRBV12-5 and TRBJ2-2; D perhaps matches TRBD2 (6 bases). The V and J ends lost 0 bases and 1 base respectively, with 18 bases between them. The CDR3 runs to 19 residues. CDR1 and CDR2 from the germline V gene are LGHNT and FRNRAP.

The chain joins TRBV7-9 to TRBJ1-1; maybe TRBD1 (5 bases). V lost 1 base to trimming and J lost 5 bases, with 17 bases between them. This CDR3 spans 16 amino acids. Germline CDR1 is SEHNR and CDR2 is FQNEAQ (reference sequence). In DNA form, the CDR3 reads TGTGCCAGCAGCTTAGGGGGGACTCAGGCTGGAACTGAAGCTTTCTTT. Its translation is CASSLGGTQAGTEAFF.

The V call is TRBV2, the J call TRBJ1-2; D gene uncertain. CDR3 size: 10 residues. CDR1 SNHLY and CDR2 FYNNEI come from the germline V gene. V lost 4 bases and J 8 bases, leaving 5 bases between the germline ends. In DNA form, the CDR3 reads TGTGCCAGCAGTGTACAAGGCTACACCTTC. It yields the protein CASSVQGYTF.

The V gene is TRBV7-9, the J gene TRBJ1-6, with 7 bases aligning to TRBD1. There are 14 residues in the CDR3. CDR1 SEHNR and CDR2 FQNEAQ come from the germline V gene (reference sequence). The V and J ends lost 4 bases and 3 bases, in that order; junction bases with no gene match: 0. The CDR3 coding sequence is TGTGCCAGCAGCTGGGACAGCTATAATTCACCCCTCCACTTT. Translation gives CASSWDSYNSPLHF.

In its sample, this clone was seen once. V usage is TRBV6-1 and J usage is TRBJ1-5; 8 bases map to TRBD1. Germline values: CDR1 MNHNS, CDR2 SASEGT. V gave up 2 bases and J gave up 7 bases; unmatched junction bases: 13. The CDR3 has 17 residues. CDR3 region: CASSELSWTGREQPQHF. The CDR3 nucleotides read TGTGCCAGCAGTGAACTGTCCTGGACAGGGAGAGAACAGCCCCAGCATTTT.

The V and J genes are TRBV2 and TRBJ2-2; maybe TRBD1 (6 bases). The germline CDR1 and CDR2 sequences are SNHLY and FYNNEI. Trimming removed 6 bases from V and 4 bases from J, with 12 bases in between. CDR3 size: 14 residues. As DNA, the CDR3 is TGTGCCAGCAGACCGGACAGAACCACCGGGGAGCTGTTTTTT. Residues: CASRPDRTTGELFF.

This chain joins TRBV7-2 and TRBJ1-5, with 7 bases fitting TRBD1. Germline values: CDR1 SGHTA, CDR2 FQGNSA. The junction had 6 bases not matched to a gene; V was cut back by 4 bases and J by 6 bases. The CDR3 runs to 14 residues. Here the CDR3 reads CASSYTGDAQPQHF. For the CDR3, the DNA is TGTGCCAGCAGCTACACAGGGGACGCTCAGCCCCAGCATTTT.

The rearrangement uses TRBV6-5 and TRBJ1-5; maybe TRBD1 (6 bases). Trimming pared 4 bases from V and 1 base from J, leaving 14 bases between. This CDR3 is built from 16 residues. CDR1 and CDR2 (germline): MNHEY, SVGAGI. The CDR3 nucleotides are TGTGCCAGCAGTTCCCAGACAGGTTTGAGCAATCAGCCCCAGCATTTT. Amino acid sequence: CASSSQTGLSNQPQHF.

The chain uses TRBV5-1 and TRBJ1-3; D uncertain. Trimming removed 0 bases from V and 0 bases from J, with 7 bases in between. The CDR3 has 15 amino acids. Germline V gene lookup returns CDR1 SGHRS and CDR2 YFSETQ. CDR3 nucleotides: TGCGCCAGCAGCTTGGCACGGGGCTCTGGAAACACCATATATTTT. Its protein product is CASSLARGSGNTIYF.

Only one count was recorded for this clone. V and J are TRBV14 and TRBJ2-7, with 10 bases fitting TRBD1. The CDR3 has 15 residues. CDR1 SGHDN and CDR2 FVKESK come from the germline V gene. The V gene end was trimmed by 2 bases and the J gene end by 4 bases; junction bases not matched to a gene: 5. DNA for the CDR3: TGTGCCAGCAGCCAAAGGACAGGGGGTGGATACGAGCAGTACTTC. Amino acid sequence: CASSQRTGGGYEQYF.

This sequence joins TRBV6-1 and TRBJ2-7; maybe TRBD2 (5 bases). Germline V lookup: CDR1 MNHNS, CDR2 SASEGT. V lost 4 bases and J lost 4, with 20 bases in between. The CDR3 has 16 amino acids. CDR3 nucleotide sequence: TGTGCCAGCAGTGTTAAGATCGGAGGCACAGATTACGAGCAGTACTTC. Protein product: CASSVKIGGTDYEQYF.

This chain connects TRBV6-1 to TRBJ2-3, with a weak D call TRBD2 (5 bases). V was clipped by 2 bases and J by 8 bases, with 20 bases between them. Germline-derived CDR1 and CDR2 are MNHNS and SASEGT. The CDR3 consists of 16 residues. CDR3 nucleotide sequence: TGTGCCAGCAGTGAAATCGACCGGGCCCTCGGAGGTACGCAGTATTTT. Protein sequence: CASSEIDRALGGTQYF.

This clone has more than one count but fewer than ten. The rearrangement uses TRBV7-8 and TRBJ1-5; D not certain. V lost 5 bases, J lost 0 bases, and 14 bases lay in between. This CDR3 region has 16 residues. CDR1 is SGHVS, CDR2 FQNEAQ, per germline. The CDR3 spells CASSPVRGDSNQPQHF. Written as DNA, the CDR3 is TGTGCCAGCAGCCCCGTCCGGGGTGATAGCAATCAGCCCCAGCATTTT.

The chain employs TRBV10-1 and TRBJ1-5, with D possibly TRBD1 on 6 matching bases. Germline V gene data show CDR1 as WNHNN and CDR2 as SYGVQD (reference sequence). The CDR3 totals 12 residues. The germline V and J ends were trimmed by 10 bases and 4 bases, with 11 bases remaining between them. The CDR3 DNA sequence: TGCGCCAACCAAACAGGGAATCAGCCCCAGCATTTT. It is translated as CANQTGNQPQHF.

The chain is built from TRBV11-2 and TRBJ1-1, with TRBD1 as a possible D gene (6 bases). The germline V and J ends were trimmed by 3 bases and 1 base, with 9 bases remaining between them. Germline V gene lookup returns CDR1 SGHAT and CDR2 FQNNGV. The CDR3 totals 14 residues. The CDR3 DNA sequence: TGTGCCAGCAGCTTCAGGGACAAGAACACTGAAGCTTTCTTT. Its protein is CASSFRDKNTEAFF.

The rearrangement links TRBV7-2 to TRBJ1-3; D not certain. In germline, CDR1 is SGHTA, CDR2 FQGNSA. CDR3 length equals 14 residues. The V end lost 6 bases, the J end lost 0 bases, and 9 bases lay between the germline ends. CDR3 sequence: CASRPGSSGNTIYF. The CDR3 DNA reads TGTGCCAGCAGACCCGGTAGCTCTGGAAACACCATATATTTT.

This chain links TRBV7-8 with TRBJ1-1; D uncertain. CDR1 and CDR2 (germline): SGHVS, FQNEAQ. V lost 5 bases and J lost 8, with 12 bases in between. The CDR3 covers 12 residues. This chain's CDR3 is CASSGPGKEAFF. CDR3 coding DNA: TGTGCCAGCAGCGGCCCGGGAAAAGAAGCTTTCTTT.

The chain employs TRBV2 and TRBJ1-1, with a weak D call TRBD1 (5 bases). This CDR3 is built from 14 residues. Between the trimmed V and J ends, which lost 6 bases and 1 base, there was a span of 12 bases. The germline V gene has CDR1 SNHLY and CDR2 FYNNEI. Here the CDR3 DNA reads TGTGCCAGCAGGGTGGGGGAGGGGAACACTGAAGCTTTCTTT. Translating gives CASRVGEGNTEAFF.

The chain uses TRBV9 and TRBJ2-7; tentatively, D is TRBD2 (6 bases). Trimming took 0 bases from V and 2 from J, leaving 12 bases between them. In germline, CDR1 is SGDLS, CDR2 YYNGEE. This CDR3 is built from 15 residues. CDR3 bases: TGTGCCAGCAGCGTAGGAGGACGGGAGACCTACGAGCAGTACTTC. Translated: CASSVGGRETYEQYF.